Below are 23 T cell receptor beta chains sequenced from a single sample in a study of human T cells and chemical hapten exposure. Time point specified: healthy volunteer bleed at 6 weeks. Unfractionated whole blood yielded total RNA. Each CDR3 protein gets one entry after TCRdb re-called the RACE reads with MiXCR. Counted here are around 80,000 distinct CDR3 sequences, 8.6% occurring once; the ten biggest clones make up more than 1.5%. Specimen: whole blood. All receptors derive from a male donor in good health. Some clones in this sample may be carry-over from other donors' samples.

This clonotype was observed a handful of times. The chain joins TRBV29-1 to TRBJ1-1; D call uncertain. The V end lost 4 bases, the J end lost 0 bases, and 9 bases lay between the germline ends. CDR3 length: 13 residues. Germline CDR1 SQVTM, CDR2 ANQGSEA. The CDR3 protein is CSVAEQMNTEAFF. CDR3 nucleotides: TGCAGCGTTGCCGAACAGATGAACACTGAAGCTTTCTTT.

Details on this clonotype: At one boundary the junction diverges from the germline segment, which might be a read error. V usage is TRBV11-2 and J usage is TRBJ2-7; 7 bases are shared with TRBD1. The CDR3 has 13 amino acids. CDR1 SGHAT and CDR2 FQNNGV come from the germline V gene. CDR3 sequence reads: CACSLGGGYEQYF. DNA of the CDR3: TGTGCCTGCAGCTTAGGGGGCGGTTACGAGCAGTACTTC.

In this sample, this clonotype turned up a few times. The V gene is TRBV6-6, the J gene TRBJ2-7; TRBD1 aligns across 10 bases. The J segment lost 4 bases and the V segment lost 6 bases, leaving 6 bases of the junction unmatched. This CDR3 contains 14 residues. CDR1 is MNHNY and CDR2 is SVGAGI in the germline V gene (reference sequence). CDR3 coding DNA: TGTGCCAGCAGACCGGGACAGGGGAGTTACGAGCAGTACTTC. Residues: CASRPGQGSYEQYF.

This clonotype was recorded a few times. The genes are TRBV12-3 or TRBV12-4 and TRBJ2-7; weak D call: TRBD1 (5 bases). The CDR3 runs 14 residues. Between the trimmed V and J ends, which lost 5 bases and 1 base, there was a span of 12 bases. CDR3 sequence reads: CASSPPDSSYEQYF. CDR3 coding DNA: TGTGCCAGCAGTCCCCCTGACAGTTCCTACGAGCAGTACTTC.

Details on this clonotype: A much larger clone lies a single base off, so this may be a read error. The V and J genes are TRBV29-1 and TRBJ2-7; the D gene is possibly TRBD2 (5 bases). The length of the CDR3 is 13 residues. V lost 4 bases and J 0 bases, leaving 10 bases between the germline ends. Per the germline V gene, CDR1 is SQVTM and CDR2 is ANQGSEA. CDR3 DNA: TGCAGCGTTGGGTCGGAGGCCTCCTACGAGCAGTACTTC. This codes for CSVGSEASYEQYF.

This clonotype was detected only a few times. The CDR3 DNA is TGCAGTGCTAGATCGGTCGGACAGGGGGGCACAGATACGCAGTATTTT. Translating gives CSARSVGQGGTDTQYF. This chain uses TRBV20-1 with TRBJ2-3; the match to TRBD1 covers 10 bases. CDR3 length equals 16 residues. Germline values: CDR1 DFQATT, CDR2 SNEGSKA (reference sequence). The ends lost 2 bases at V and 1 base at J; junction bases unmatched: 6.

This clonotype has just a few counts. The V gene is TRBV19, the J gene TRBJ1-2; maybe TRBD1 (5 bases). The V gene lost 6 bases and the J gene lost 3 bases, with 8 bases spanning the gap. This CDR3 is 12 amino acids long. CDR1 and CDR2 from the germline V gene are LNHDA and SQIVND (reference sequence). The CDR3 is CASSRVDYGYTF. DNA of the CDR3: TGTGCCAGTAGCAGGGTCGACTATGGCTACACCTTC.

The rearrangement links TRBV20-1 to TRBJ2-7; no clear D gene. The CDR3 consists of 13 residues. The germline gives CDR1 DFQATT, CDR2 SNEGSKA (reference sequence). Between the trimmed V and J ends, which lost 3 bases and 6 bases, there was a span of 15 bases. The CDR3 here is CSASPEVESEQYF. DNA of the CDR3: TGCAGTGCTAGTCCCGAGGTGGAGAGCGAGCAGTACTTC.

This clonotype was seen once. The chain couples TRBV19 to TRBJ1-2; possible D gene TRBD1, 5 bases. The CDR3 is 13 amino acids. CDR1 LNHDA and CDR2 SQIVND come from the germline V gene (reference sequence). Trimming shortened V by 1 base and J by 4 bases, and 7 bases separated the two germline ends. In DNA, the CDR3 is TGTGCCAGTAGTATAGGAGGGGCCTATGGCTACACCTTC. As protein: CASSIGGAYGYTF.

The chain employs TRBV29-1 and TRBJ2-7; 12 bases align to TRBD1. V trimming: 7 bases; J trimming: 4 bases; junction bases outside the gene matches: 8. The CDR3 consists of 14 residues. The germline V gene has CDR1 SQVTM and CDR2 ANQGSEA. The chain's CDR3 is CSAGGGQGAYEQYF. CDR3 coding DNA: TGCAGCGCCGGAGGGGGACAGGGGGCGTACGAGCAGTACTTC.

This clonotype was detected many times. The V and J genes are TRBV4-3 and TRBJ2-3; D possibly corresponds to TRBD1 (5 bases). CDR3 size: 16 residues. The V and J ends lost 0 bases and 4 bases respectively, with 14 bases between them. CDR1 is LGHNA and CDR2 is YSLEER in the germline V gene. Here the CDR3 DNA reads TGCGCCAGCAGCCAAGAGGGCAGGGTTGGGTCAGATACGCAGTATTTT. This codes for CASSQEGRVGSDTQYF.

The rearrangement links TRBV6-2 or TRBV6-3 to TRBJ1-6; 8 bases align to TRBD1. The CDR3 runs to 17 residues. Trimming removed 2 bases from V and 7 bases from J; junction bases left unmatched: 10. The germline V gene encodes CDR1 MNHEY and CDR2 SVGEGT. CDR3 sequence reads: CASSYPAPRTGNSPLHF. The CDR3 nucleotides are TGTGCCAGCAGTTACCCGGCCCCTCGGACAGGGAATTCACCCCTCCACTTT.

The V call is TRBV5-5, the J call TRBJ2-3; D possibly corresponds to TRBD1 (5 bases). Trimming removed 2 bases from V and 4 bases from J, with 17 bases in between. CDR3 length: 16 amino acids. The V gene's germline CDR1 is SGHKS and CDR2 YYEKEE (reference sequence). DNA of the CDR3: TGTGCCAGCAGCTTAACCCAGGGTGATAGGGCAGATACGCAGTATTTT. Its protein product is CASSLTQGDRADTQYF.

This clonotype was seen a handful of times. V gene TRBV12-3 or TRBV12-4 combines with J gene TRBJ2-5, with D possibly TRBD2 on 6 matching bases. Trimming cost V 5 bases and J 6 bases, with 10 bases left between them. This CDR3 is built from 12 residues. The DNA of the CDR3 is TGTGCCAGCAGTCGGGACTTTAAGACCCAGTACTTC. Amino acids: CASSRDFKTQYF.

This clonotype has more than one count but fewer than ten. The chain joins TRBV5-1 to TRBJ1-1; the match to TRBD1 covers 7 bases. The junction had 8 bases not matched to a gene; V was cut back by 3 bases and J by 0 bases. Germline CDR1 is SGHRS and CDR2 is YFSETQ. The CDR3 extends over 16 amino acids. The CDR3 region is CASSSGQTPMNTEAFF. The CDR3 DNA reads TGCGCCAGCAGCTCGGGACAGACCCCGATGAACACTGAAGCTTTCTTT. The variable domain in full, completed from reference TRBV5-1 and TRBJ1-1, reads KAGVTQTPRYLIKTRGQQVTLSCSPISGHRSVSWYQQTPGQGLQFLFEYFSETQRNKGNFPGRFSGRQFSNSRSEMNVSTLELGDSALYLCASSSGQTPMNTEAFFGQGTRLTVV.

The chain has TRBV29-1 and TRBJ2-5; 7 nucleotides line up with TRBD2. This CDR3 spans 14 amino acids. Germline V gene sequence: CDR1 SQVTM, CDR2 ANQGSEA. V lost 6 bases to trimming and J lost 3 bases; unmatched junction nucleotides: 10. CDR3 sequence: CSVSGKGREETQYF. As DNA, the CDR3 is TGCAGCGTCTCCGGAAAGGGGAGGGAAGAGACCCAGTACTTC.

This clonotype came up a few times. This chain joins TRBV5-6 and TRBJ2-1; D uncertain. Trimming stripped 1 base from V and 7 bases from J, with 6 bases between. Germline CDR1 and CDR2: SGHDT and YYEEEE. The CDR3 is 12 amino acids. The CDR3 region has the DNA TGTGCCAGCAGCTTGAGACGTAATGAGCAGTTCTTC. As protein: CASSLRRNEQFF.

This sequence joins TRBV6-6 and TRBJ2-7; possible D gene TRBD2, 7 bases. CDR3 length: 15 residues. Germline V lookup: CDR1 MNHNY, CDR2 SVGAGI (reference sequence). With 2 bases removed from V and 5 bases from J, the gap between germline ends came to 16 bases. The chain's CDR3 is CASSYRAGEGNEQYF. DNA for the CDR3: TGTGCCAGCAGTTACAGGGCAGGGGAGGGTAACGAGCAGTACTTC.

This clonotype was found a few times. This sequence joins TRBV12-3 or TRBV12-4 and TRBJ2-7; 7 nucleotides line up with TRBD2. V lost 3 bases and J lost 3; bases outside the gene matches: 8. This CDR3 has 15 residues. The CDR3 is CASSFAGVHYYEQYF. The CDR3 coding sequence is TGTGCCAGCAGTTTTGCGGGGGTCCACTACTACGAGCAGTACTTC.

The sample holds a few counts of this clonotype. V is TRBV12-5 and J is TRBJ1-5, with D perhaps TRBD1 (6 bases). CDR3 size: 13 residues. Germline V gene data show CDR1 as LGHNT and CDR2 as FRNRAP. V lost 6 bases and J lost 6, with 12 bases in between. The CDR3 sequence: CASGTTGTQPQHF. For the CDR3, the DNA is TGTGCTAGTGGCACGACAGGAACTCAGCCCCAGCATTTT.

This clonotype was detected only a few times. V and J are TRBV20-1 and TRBJ1-2; D uncertain. The CDR3 is 11 amino acids. Trimming cost V 7 bases and J 6 bases, with 12 bases left between them. The V gene's germline CDR1 is DFQATT and CDR2 SNEGSKA (reference sequence). CDR3 region: CSVPSGDGYTF. For the CDR3, the DNA is TGCAGTGTTCCGTCCGGGGATGGCTACACCTTC.

This chain joins TRBV7-9 and TRBJ2-1, with 9 bases fitting TRBD1. The CDR3 sequence is 15 residues long. The V gene's germline CDR1 is SEHNR and CDR2 FQNEAQ (reference sequence). Trimming took 6 bases from V and 2 from J; bases not matched to a gene: 5. This chain's CDR3 is CASRPGQGTYNEQFF. CDR3 DNA: TGTGCCAGCAGGCCGGGACAGGGTACCTACAATGAGCAGTTCTTC.

This clonotype was observed a handful of times. CDR3 residues: CASSPGQVANEQYF. CDR3 in DNA: TGTGCCAGCTCCCCCGGACAGGTGGCTAACGAGCAGTACTTC. The V call is TRBV18, the J call TRBJ2-7; 7 bases fit TRBD1. CDR1 is KGHSH and CDR2 is LQKENI in the germline V gene. Trimming removed 6 bases from V and 5 bases from J; junction bases left unmatched: 10. The CDR3 is made up of 14 amino acids.